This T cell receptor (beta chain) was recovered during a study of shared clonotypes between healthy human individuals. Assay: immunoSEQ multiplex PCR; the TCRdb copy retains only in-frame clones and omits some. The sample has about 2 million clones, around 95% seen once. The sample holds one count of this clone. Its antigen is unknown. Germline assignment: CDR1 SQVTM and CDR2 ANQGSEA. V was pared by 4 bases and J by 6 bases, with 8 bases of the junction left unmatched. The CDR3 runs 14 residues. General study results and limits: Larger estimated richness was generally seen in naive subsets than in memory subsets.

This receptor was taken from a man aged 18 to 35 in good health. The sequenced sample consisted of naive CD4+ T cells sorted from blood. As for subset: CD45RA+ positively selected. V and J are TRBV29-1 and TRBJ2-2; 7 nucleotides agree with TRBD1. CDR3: CSVGRQGPPGELFF. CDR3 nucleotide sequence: TGCAGCGTTGGCCGACAGGGTCCCCCCGGGGAGCTGTTTTTT.